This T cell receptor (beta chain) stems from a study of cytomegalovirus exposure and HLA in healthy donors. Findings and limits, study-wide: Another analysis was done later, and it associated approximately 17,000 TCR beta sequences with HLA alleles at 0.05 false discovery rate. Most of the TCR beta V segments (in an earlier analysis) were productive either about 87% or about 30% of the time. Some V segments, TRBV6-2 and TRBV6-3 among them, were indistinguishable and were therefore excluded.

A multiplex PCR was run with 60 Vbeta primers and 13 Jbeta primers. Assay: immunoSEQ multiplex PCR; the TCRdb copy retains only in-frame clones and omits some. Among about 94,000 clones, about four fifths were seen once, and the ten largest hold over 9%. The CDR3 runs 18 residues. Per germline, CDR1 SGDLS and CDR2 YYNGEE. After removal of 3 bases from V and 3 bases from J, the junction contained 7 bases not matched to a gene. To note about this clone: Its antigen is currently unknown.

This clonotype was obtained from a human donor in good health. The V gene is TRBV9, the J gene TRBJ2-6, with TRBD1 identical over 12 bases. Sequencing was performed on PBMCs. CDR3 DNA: TGTGCCAGCAGCGCCTCGGGACAGGGGGCAGGTGGGGCCAACGTCCTGACTTTC. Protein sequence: CASSASGQGAGGANVLTF.